Each of the 32 T cell receptor beta chains below was sequenced from the same sample in a study of Ad26.COV2.S vaccination and SARS-CoV-2 variants. This sample's treatment: over 15 received Ad26.COV2.S at low or high dose, single or two shots; roughly 5 received placebo; per-sample allocation not given. All samples were drawn on day 63, counting from the first vaccine or placebo injection. TCRdb's copy holds only in-frame clones and misses some; the assay was immunoSEQ multiplex PCR. The data hold some 350,000 clones, with roughly 90% observed a single time. Here the sequenced sample was peripheral blood, taken in a trial of Ad26.COV2.S vaccine versus placebo. The receptors were gathered from a person aged 18-65 years who received the Ad26.COV2.S COVID-19 vaccine or a placebo.

V gene TRBV19 combines with J gene TRBJ1-1; D unclear. The CDR3 is 15 amino acids. Germline V gene data show CDR1 as LNHDA and CDR2 as SQIVND (reference sequence). The V end lost 5 bases, the J end lost 0 bases, and 13 bases lay between the germline ends. The CDR3 DNA reads TGTGCCAGTAGTCGAGGAGACACCTTGAACACTGAAGCTTTCTTT. This sequence encodes CASSRGDTLNTEAFF.

The chain links TRBV21-1 to TRBJ2-1; TRBD2, the D gene given by the table, was not confirmed from the DNA. TRBV21-1 is termed a pseudogene. The CDR3 runs to 12 residues. The CDR3 bases are TGTGCCAGCAGCTTAAAGGAGGGTGAGCAGTTCTTC. This translates into CASSLKEGEQFF.

This clone was seen a few times. CDR3 bases: TGTGCCAGCAGCGTAGAACCAGCTGTCCAAGAGACCCAGTACTTC. It is translated as CASSVEPAVQETQYF. The V call is TRBV9, the J call TRBJ2-5; D gene ambiguous. Germline loops: CDR1 SGDLS, CDR2 YYNGEE. There are 15 residues in the CDR3. The V gene lost 0 bases and the J gene lost 1 base, with 10 bases spanning the gap.

The chain carries TRBV11-3 and TRBJ2-2; 14 positions match TRBD2. In germline, CDR1 is SGHNT, CDR2 YENEEA. The CDR3 length is 19 residues. V lost 4 bases to trimming and J lost 6 bases; unmatched junction nucleotides: 13. In DNA form, the CDR3 reads TGTGCCAGCAGCTCTTCGGGACTAGCGGGAGATCGGGGGGCCGGGGAGCTGTTTTTT. Translating gives CASSSSGLAGDRGAGELFF. The whole variable domain, remainder taken from reference TRBV11-3 and TRBJ2-2, is EAGVVQSPRYKIIEKKQPVAFWCNPISGHNTLYWYLQNLGQGPELLIRYENEEAVDDSQLPKDRFSAERLKGVDSTLKIQPAELGDSAVYLCASSSSGLAGDRGAGELFFGEGSRLTVL.

This chain connects TRBV19 to TRBJ2-3; 12 bases fit TRBD2. The CDR3 has 17 residues. Germline CDR1 reads LNHDA; CDR2 reads SQIVND (reference sequence). V gave up 3 bases and J gave up 0 bases; unmatched junction bases: 4. The CDR3 reads CASSMALAGGSTDTQYF. The CDR3 bases are TGTGCCAGTAGTATGGCTCTAGCGGGAGGGAGCACAGATACGCAGTATTTT.

CDR3 bases: TGTGCCAGCAGTGAGTACCGAATCAATGAGCAGTTCTTC. It encodes CASSEYRINEQFF. The V and J genes are TRBV2 and TRBJ2-1, with D unresolved. The germline V gene encodes CDR1 SNHLY and CDR2 FYNNEI. Trimming shortened V by 3 bases and J by 6 bases, and 9 bases separated the two germline ends. The length of the CDR3 is 13 residues.

This chain links TRBV7-2 with TRBJ1-6; no clear D gene. Germline V CDR1 and CDR2: SGHTA, FQGNSA. This CDR3 is built from 17 residues. V shed 4 bases and J shed 0 bases, with 13 bases lying between them. CDR3 DNA: TGTGCCAGCAGCTCCAAGACTGGTAGCTCCTATAATTCACCCCTCCACTTT. Translation gives CASSSKTGSSYNSPLHF.

The chain combines TRBV7-6 with TRBJ1-2; 12 bases line up with TRBD1. CDR1 is SGHVS and CDR2 is FNYEAQ in the germline V gene. V lost 2 bases and J lost 4; bases outside the gene matches: 5. There are 16 residues in the CDR3. CDR3 amino acids: CASSLLGTGGGYGYTF. In DNA form, the CDR3 reads TGTGCCAGCAGCTTACTAGGGACAGGGGGCGGCTATGGCTACACCTTC.

V gene TRBV6-2 or TRBV6-3 combines with J gene TRBJ2-3; perhaps TRBD2 as D (5 bases). Trimming pared 5 bases from V and 5 bases from J, leaving 17 bases between. From germline, CDR1 is MNHEY and CDR2 SVGEGT. The CDR3 sequence is 15 residues long. CDR3 protein: CASSNPWLAGDTQYF. DNA of the CDR3: TGTGCCAGCAGTAACCCGTGGCTAGCAGGAGATACGCAGTATTTT.

The rearrangement links TRBV4-1 to TRBJ2-2; D not certain. CDR3 length: 17 amino acids. The V gene's germline CDR1 is MGHRA and CDR2 YSYEKL. Trimming took off 4 bases at V and 1 base at J, with 16 bases between the two ends. CDR3 DNA sequence: TGCGCCAGCAGCCCCGGCCGGCCAGCGCGGAACACCGGGGAGCTGTTTTTT. This translates into CASSPGRPARNTGELFF.

The chain combines TRBV5-6 with TRBJ1-1; D unresolved. Trimming took off 1 base at V and 0 bases at J, with 10 bases between the two ends. The CDR3 has 15 residues. Per the germline V gene, CDR1 is SGHDT and CDR2 is YYEEEE. Written as DNA, the CDR3 is TGTGCCAGCAGCTTGAGTGGCGGCATGAACACTGAAGCTTTCTTT. Its translation is CASSLSGGMNTEAFF.

V and J are TRBV19 and TRBJ2-7, with 11 bases matching TRBD2. The CDR3 runs 17 residues. The V gene's germline CDR1 is LNHDA and CDR2 SQIVND (reference sequence). V trimming: 6 bases; J trimming: 3 bases; junction bases outside the gene matches: 13. In nucleotides, the CDR3 is TGTGCCAGTAGCTCTTCCATCTCCGGGACTAGCGGCTACGAGCAGTACTTC. Its translation is CASSSSISGTSGYEQYF.

This clone has just a few counts. The chain is built from TRBV5-6 and TRBJ1-4; perhaps TRBD1 as D (6 bases). The germline gives CDR1 SGHDT, CDR2 YYEEEE. The CDR3 runs 16 residues. The V end was cut by 4 bases, the J end by 8 bases, with 21 bases between. The DNA for the CDR3 is TGTGCCAGCAGCCCCGTTACGGGGCAGGGGTACGAAAAACTGTTTTTT. This encodes CASSPVTGQGYEKLFF.

For the CDR3, the DNA is TGTGCCAGCAGCTCAAATACAGGGGGAAGGACTGAAGCTTTCTTT. This encodes CASSSNTGGRTEAFF. The rearrangement joins TRBV7-3 to TRBJ1-1, with 8 bases aligning to TRBD1. The length of the CDR3 is 15 residues. The junction had 9 bases not matched to a gene; V was cut back by 4 bases and J by 5 bases. Germline V gene sequence: CDR1 SGHTA, CDR2 FQGTGA.

The V call is TRBV4-3, the J call TRBJ1-2; D might be TRBD1 (5 bases). CDR1 is LGHNA, CDR2 YSLEER, per germline. The CDR3 runs 13 residues. The V end was cut by 0 bases, the J end by 8 bases, with 10 bases between. The CDR3 region is CASSQEGRSGYTF. DNA of the CDR3: TGCGCCAGCAGCCAAGAGGGACGAAGCGGCTACACCTTC.

The chain recombines TRBV15 with TRBJ2-3, with D unresolved. Germline CDR1 LNHNV, CDR2 YYDKDF (reference sequence). CDR3 length: 15 amino acids. Trimming left V 0 bases short and J 1 base short, with 8 bases between. The CDR3 DNA reads TGTGCCACCAGCAGAGAAGATGAGGGCACAGATACGCAGTATTTT. As protein: CATSREDEGTDTQYF.

The chain is built from TRBV4-1 and TRBJ2-5; a weak D match, TRBD2 (5 bases). V was cut by 2 bases and J by 4 bases, with 17 bases left in between. The CDR3 runs 16 residues. From germline, CDR1 is MGHRA and CDR2 YSYEKL. CDR3 bases: TGCGCCAGCAGCCAATATAAAATCGGGGATGGAGAGACCCAGTACTTC. Translation gives CASSQYKIGDGETQYF.

V and J are TRBV2 and TRBJ1-1; TRBD1 aligns across 7 bases. Germline V gene data show CDR1 as SNHLY and CDR2 as FYNNEI. The length of the CDR3 is 14 residues. V lost 6 bases to trimming and J lost 2 bases; unmatched junction nucleotides: 6. The chain's CDR3 is CASSAGQENTEAFF. For the CDR3, the DNA is TGTGCCAGCAGCGCCGGACAGGAAAACACTGAAGCTTTCTTT.

This clone was detected once. The rearrangement uses TRBV6-2 or TRBV6-3 and TRBJ2-1, with 10 nucleotides matching TRBD2. CDR3 length equals 16 residues. The germline V gene encodes CDR1 MNHEY and CDR2 SVGEGT. V lost 6 bases, J lost 2 bases, and 7 bases stayed unmatched. The CDR3, as DNA: TGTGCCAGCAGCAGCCTAGCGGGAGACACCTACAATGAGCAGTTCTTC. This encodes CASSSLAGDTYNEQFF.

The sample holds one count of this clone. The V and J genes are TRBV7-9 and TRBJ2-7; possibly TRBD2 for D (6 bases). This CDR3 contains 14 residues. Germline V gene data show CDR1 as SEHNR and CDR2 as FQNEAQ (reference sequence). V lost 0 bases and J 3 bases, leaving 9 bases between the germline ends. The CDR3 here is CASSLAGRFYEQYF. CDR3 in DNA: TGTGCCAGCAGCTTAGCAGGGAGGTTCTACGAGCAGTACTTC.

In this sample, this clone turned up once. CDR3: CASSRREYQPQHF. The CDR3 bases are TGTGCCAGCAGTCGTCGGGAGTATCAGCCCCAGCATTTT. V usage is TRBV12-3 or TRBV12-4 and J usage is TRBJ1-5; D unclear. V dropped 5 bases and J dropped 5 bases, with 10 bases sitting between them. The CDR3 has 13 residues.

The rearrangement links TRBV7-9 to TRBJ1-1; D unclear. Trimming removed 1 base from V and 8 bases from J, with 8 bases in between. Germline values: CDR1 SEHNR, CDR2 FQNEAQ (reference sequence). The CDR3 is 12 amino acids. CDR3 residues: CASSLGSAEAFF. CDR3 in DNA: TGTGCCAGCAGCTTAGGGTCAGCCGAAGCTTTCTTT.

The chain recombines TRBV19 with TRBJ1-2; the match to TRBD1 covers 7 bases. Germline trimming cut 1 base from V and 4 bases from J; bases unmatched to any gene: 18. The CDR3 is 19 amino acids. Germline V CDR1 and CDR2: LNHDA, SQIVND (reference sequence). The CDR3 DNA follows: TGTGCCAGTAGTATAGCTTACAGGGGAGATCCGAGATCTCTCTATGGCTACACCTTC. Residues: CASSIAYRGDPRSLYGYTF.

The count of this clone is one. The chain uses TRBV4-2 and TRBJ2-2; D possibly corresponds to TRBD1 (5 bases). Trimming cost V 1 base and J 4 bases, with 10 bases left between them. The CDR3 totals 15 residues. CDR1 is LGHNA, CDR2 YNFKEQ, per germline. The CDR3 DNA reads TGTGCCAGCAGCCAAGCTCAGGGCCCCACCGGGGAGCTGTTTTTT. As protein: CASSQAQGPTGELFF.

This chain uses TRBV11-2 with TRBJ2-6, with D unresolved. The CDR3 runs to 13 residues. The germline V gene has CDR1 SGHAT and CDR2 FQNNGV. Trimming shortened V by 8 bases and J by 1 base, and 6 bases separated the two germline ends. The CDR3 region is CASDLSGANVLTF. The CDR3 DNA reads TGTGCCAGCGACCTTTCTGGGGCCAACGTCCTGACTTTC. Full variable domain (outside the CDR3, taken from reference TRBV11-2 and TRBJ2-6): EAGVAQSPRYKIIEKRQSVAFWCNPISGHATLYWYQQILGQGPKLLIQFQNNGVVDDSQLPKDRFSAERLKGVDSTLKIQPAKLEDSAVYLCASDLSGANVLTFGAGSRLTVL.

The chain uses TRBV3-1 (or the pseudogene TRBV3-2) and TRBJ1-5; 7 positions match TRBD1. The CDR3 has 15 amino acids. The germline CDR1 and CDR2 sequences are LGHDT and YNNKEL (reference sequence). CDR3 in amino acids: CAVGNKTGVGKPQHF. Written as DNA, the CDR3 is TGTGCGGTAGGAAACAAAACAGGGGTTGGTAAGCCCCAGCATTTT.

The chain joins TRBV13 to TRBJ1-2, with 8 bases that match TRBD1. The CDR3 has 16 residues. Trimming at V came to 5 bases and at J to 0 bases, leaving 8 bases not matched to a gene. The germline CDR1 and CDR2 sequences are PRHDT and FYEKMQ (reference sequence). The CDR3 DNA reads as TGTGCCAGCAGCCCCCAGGGACAGGATTCTAACTATGGCTACACCTTC. It is translated as CASSPQGQDSNYGYTF.

V usage is TRBV4-3 and J usage is TRBJ2-5, with TRBD2 identical over 7 bases. The CDR3 contains 16 residues. CDR1 is LGHNA and CDR2 is YSLEER in the germline V gene. Germline trimming cut 1 base from V and 3 bases from J; bases unmatched to any gene: 8. In DNA form, the CDR3 reads TGCGCCAGCAGCCAAGGGGGGGGACTTTTAAAAGAGACCCAGTACTTC. Translating it yields CASSQGGGLLKETQYF.

This clone was counted a few times. The genes are TRBV6-4 and TRBJ2-2; no reliable D call. Per germline, CDR1 MRHNA and CDR2 SNTAGT. There are 13 residues in the CDR3. The V end lost 2 bases, the J end lost 1 base, and 2 bases lay between the germline ends. As DNA, the CDR3 is TGTGCCAGCAGTGACGGGAACACCGGGGAGCTGTTTTTT. Protein sequence: CASSDGNTGELFF.

This clone has just one count. This rearrangement joins TRBV5-5 to TRBJ1-1; weak D call: TRBD1 (6 bases). This CDR3 is built from 15 residues. Germline V gene sequence: CDR1 SGHKS, CDR2 YYEKEE (reference sequence). V was trimmed by 4 bases and J by 0 bases, leaving 13 bases between them. The CDR3 spells CASSIRGQLNTEAFF. The CDR3 DNA follows: TGTGCCAGCAGCATTAGGGGACAATTGAACACTGAAGCTTTCTTT. Supplemented by reference TRBV5-5 and TRBJ1-1, the full variable domain reads DAGVTQSPTHLIKTRGQQVTLRCSPISGHKSVSWYQQVLGQGPQFIFQYYEKEERGRGNFPDRFSARQFPNYSSELNVNALLLGDSALYLCASSIRGQLNTEAFFGQGTRLTVV.

The chain employs TRBV19 and TRBJ2-5; D not certain. Trimming left V 2 bases short and J 0 bases short, with 4 bases between. CDR3 size: 13 residues. Germline V gives CDR1 LNHDA, CDR2 SQIVND (reference sequence). The CDR3 sequence is CASSIKDQETQYF. CDR3 sequence (DNA): TGTGCCAGTAGTATAAAAGACCAAGAGACCCAGTACTTC.

This sequence joins TRBV10-3 and TRBJ2-7, with D possibly being TRBD1 (6 bases). V dropped 6 bases and J dropped 6 bases, with 21 bases sitting between them. Germline V lookup: CDR1 ENHRY, CDR2 SYGVKD. The CDR3 spans 15 residues. The CDR3 spells CAIRGSGTQGGEQYV. CDR3 in DNA: TGTGCCATCAGAGGTTCCGGGACCCAAGGGGGCGAGCAGTACGTC.